These T cell receptor beta chains were read from a single sample in a study of PD-1 blockade in classical Hodgkin lymphoma. This table comes from immunoSEQ multiplex PCR, and its TCRdb copy is limited to in-frame clones, with some not included. The sample includes 20,000 or so clones, 83% seen only once; the top ten take roughly 2.7%. This specimen consisted of CD4+ T cells from blood, obtained before the fourth cycle of nivolumab. These receptors all come from a human donor with classical Hodgkin lymphoma. The CDR3 runs from the conserved cysteine through the conserved F or W. The D gene is left open where the match is weak.

-	TRBV2	TRBJ1-6	CASSDYGLRDSPLHF
-	TRBV2	TRBJ2-5	CASILGGLETQYF
TRBD1	TRBV11-2	TRBJ2-7	CASSGTGTGQYEQYF
-	TRBV7-9	TRBJ1-5	CASSNGGDQPQHF
TRBD2	TRBV11-2	TRBJ2-2	CASSSLAGGELFF
-	TRBV25-1	TRBJ2-4	CASSEYAGTQNIQYF
-	TRBV19	TRBJ1-5	CASSGALRGGQPQHF
-	TRBV28	TRBJ2-7	CASTGPSYEQYF
-	TRBV28	TRBJ1-5	CASSPFRDSNQPQHF
TRBD2	TRBV10-2	TRBJ2-2	CASSRGVAGVNTGELFF
-	TRBV19	TRBJ2-5	CASSMQGPQETQYF
-	TRBV10-2	TRBJ2-1	CAGGGARYNEQFF
-	TRBV10-3	TRBJ2-7	CAISESLTSILYEQYF
TRBD1	TRBV28	TRBJ2-1	CASSSHLRDRGTNEQFF
TRBD1	TRBV15	TRBJ1-2	CATSRGTGMGYTF
-	TRBV2	TRBJ2-1	CASRVEVQFF
-	TRBV13	TRBJ2-5	CASSLDPETQYF
TRBD2	TRBV9	TRBJ2-2	CASSTRTSGRTGELFF
TRBD1	TRBV10-3	TRBJ2-5	CAISQDRVGETQYF
-	TRBV5-6	TRBJ2-4	CASSPWGVATKNIQYF
-	TRBV15	TRBJ2-2	CATSRANTGELFF
-	TRBV6-5	TRBJ1-5	CASSYSGTGVQPQHF
-	TRBV27	TRBJ1-1	CASRLQDSNTEAFF
-	TRBV5-1	TRBJ1-2	CASSPPGGLGYTF
-	TRBV4-2	TRBJ2-5	CASSPYLGGTKETQYF
TRBD2	TRBV7-8	TRBJ2-5	CASSAASGGGETQYF
-	TRBV19	TRBJ2-1	CASSIGGSGEQFF
TRBD2	TRBV6-1	TRBJ2-7	CASSLAGTYEQYF
TRBD2	TRBV4-2	TRBJ2-2	CASSQASGTNTGELFF
TRBD1	TRBV2	TRBJ2-2	CASRRGQGAGGELFF
-	TRBV6-1	TRBJ1-1	CASSPGLNTEAFF
TRBD2	TRBV11-2	TRBJ2-3	CASSLNPTSGTDTQYF
TRBD2	TRBV9	TRBJ2-3	CASSVDLAGGADTQYF
-	TRBV6-1	TRBJ2-7	CASRDQPFGQYF
-	TRBV6-5	TRBJ2-3	CASSYRDGTDTQYF
-	TRBV5-6	TRBJ1-2	CASSLGAGYTF
TRBD1	TRBV5-1	TRBJ2-3	CASSGIPGQGTEAQYF
TRBD2	TRBV19	TRBJ2-4	CASSTPSGSLYF
-	TRBV18	TRBJ2-1	CASSRQGYNEQFF
-	TRBV15	TRBJ2-1	CATSAGYNEQFF
TRBD2	TRBV7-9	TRBJ2-3	CASSDFVTSGNTDTQYF